One and the same sample provided the 9 T cell receptor beta chains below, sequenced in a study of cytotoxic CD8 clonotypes in ibrutinib-treated CLL. Profiling relied on immunoSEQ multiplex PCR, and the TCRdb table lists in-frame clones only, not all of them. The sample yields around 150,000 clones, roughly 84% seen once. Sample: PBMCs, taken at disease progression, from a patient treated with ibrutinib. The receptors here all came from a human donor with chronic lymphocytic leukemia.

This rearrangement joins TRBV19 to TRBJ1-1; D is unresolved. This CDR3 contains 14 residues. The germline gives CDR1 LNHDA, CDR2 SQIVND (reference sequence). The V end lost 6 bases, the J end lost 0 bases, and 11 bases lay between the germline ends. The DNA of the CDR3 is TGTGCCAGTAGGGCAGTGTTCATGAACACTGAAGCTTTCTTT. This translates into CASRAVFMNTEAFF. Supplemented by reference TRBV19 and TRBJ1-1, the full variable domain reads DGGITQSPKYLFRKEGQNVTLSCEQNLNHDAMYWYRQDPGQGLRLIYYSQIVNDFQKGDIAEGYSVSREKKESFPLTVTSAQKNPTAFYLCASRAVFMNTEAFFGQGTRLTVV.

The chain is built from TRBV29-1 and TRBJ1-1; 7 bases are a match to TRBD1. The CDR3 is 14 amino acids. CDR1 is SQVTM, CDR2 ANQGSEA, per germline. Trimming removed 0 bases from V and 10 bases from J; junction bases left unmatched: 11. The CDR3 spells CSVEEDRVGGRAFF. DNA for the CDR3: TGCAGCGTTGAAGAAGACAGGGTGGGAGGTCGAGCTTTCTTT.

The chain's CDR3 is CASSPRYNEQFF. The CDR3 nucleotides are TGTGCCAGCAGCCCCCGGTACAATGAGCAGTTCTTC. The chain employs TRBV7-8 and TRBJ2-1; D is unresolved. The length of the CDR3 is 12 residues. CDR1 is SGHVS, CDR2 FQNEAQ, per germline. Trimming left V 5 bases short and J 4 bases short, with 6 bases between. The whole variable domain, remainder taken from reference TRBV7-8 and TRBJ2-1, is GAGVSQSPRYKVAKRGQDVALRCDPISGHVSLFWYQQALGQGPEFLTYFQNEAQLDKSGLPSDRFFAERPEGSVSTLKIQRTQQEDSAVYLCASSPRYNEQFFGPGTRLTVL.

This clone turned up a few times. The J gene is TRBJ1-1, the V gene TRBV4-2, with D possibly TRBD1 on 5 matching bases. V dropped 4 bases and J dropped 0 bases, with 21 bases sitting between them. CDR3 size: 18 residues. Germline CDR1 LGHNA, CDR2 YNFKEQ. In DNA, the CDR3 is TGTGCCAGCAGCCCCCAGCGTGGGGCCGAAAAAATGAACACTGAAGCTTTCTTT. Translated: CASSPQRGAEKMNTEAFF.

The chain uses TRBV19 and TRBJ2-7, with TRBD1 as a possible D gene (5 bases). The V end lost 0 bases, the J end lost 0 bases, and 12 bases lay between the germline ends. In germline, CDR1 is LNHDA, CDR2 SQIVND (reference sequence). The CDR3 is 16 residues long. CDR3 nucleotides: TGTGCCAGTAGTATAGATTGGACACCTAGCTCCTACGAGCAGTACTTC. This sequence encodes CASSIDWTPSSYEQYF.

J is TRBJ1-1 and V is TRBV7-2; 7 bases are shared with TRBD1. Germline-derived CDR1 and CDR2 are SGHTA and FQGNSA. The CDR3 spans 12 residues. V dropped 1 base and J dropped 12; count of bases not matched to a gene: 5. CDR3 DNA sequence: TGTGCCAGCAGCTTAGAAAGGGGGCAAACTTTCTTT. Protein product: CASSLERGQTFF.

The chain uses TRBV4-2 and TRBJ2-3; 10 nucleotides agree with TRBD2. Germline lookup yields CDR1 LGHNA and CDR2 YNFKEQ. The CDR3 has 16 residues. V lost 5 bases, J lost 3 bases, and 8 bases stayed unmatched. The CDR3 region has the DNA TGTGCCAGCAGCTTATCCAAGCGGGAGGGGACAGATACGCAGTATTTT. This codes for CASSLSKREGTDTQYF.

The V gene is TRBV28, the J gene TRBJ1-1; D not certain. Germline values: CDR1 MDHEN, CDR2 SYDVKM. The germline V and J ends were trimmed by 3 bases and 0 bases, with 11 bases remaining between them. This CDR3 is 15 amino acids long. As DNA, the CDR3 is TGTGCCAGCAGTTTTTCTTTCGCCTTGAACACTGAAGCTTTCTTT. It translates to CASSFSFALNTEAFF.

This clone was observed once. CDR3 amino acids: CASSLAQGNYGYTF. The CDR3 nucleotides are TGTGCCAGCAGCTTAGCACAGGGAAACTATGGCTACACCTTC. V is TRBV7-9 and J is TRBJ1-2, with TRBD1 as a possible D gene (6 bases). CDR3 size: 14 residues. Deletions cut 0 bases from V and 2 bases from J, with 7 bases between. Germline CDR1 SEHNR, CDR2 FQNEAQ (reference sequence).